These 5 T cell receptor beta chains originate from one sample sequenced in a study of blood T cells in healthy people across ages. A second PCR of roughly 7 to 11 cycles used a sample-barcoded 5' primer and a J-beta primer mix. TCRdb itself ran the 5' RACE reads through MiXCR, one entry per CDR3 protein. The sample records 1.6 million or so distinct CDR3 sequences, around 36% being singletons. The sample was blood. Receptors originate from a woman aged 25 to 45 in good health.

The chain couples TRBV3-1 to TRBJ2-1; the match to TRBD2 covers 8 bases. With 2 bases clipped from V and 7 bases from J, the junction kept 10 bases outside the gene matches. The CDR3 runs 16 residues. Per germline, CDR1 LGHDT and CDR2 YNNKEL (reference sequence). The CDR3 spells CASSQTTSEKKNEQFF. In DNA, the CDR3 is TGTGCCAGCAGCCAAACGACTAGCGAAAAAAAGAATGAGCAGTTCTTC.

This rearrangement joins TRBV5-1 to TRBJ1-6; TRBD1 aligns across 8 bases. The CDR3 totals 17 residues. Germline V gene sequence: CDR1 SGHRS, CDR2 YFSETQ. Trimming at V came to 4 bases and at J to 7 bases, leaving 13 bases not matched to a gene. The CDR3 reads CASSARREDRVNSPLHF. The CDR3 region has the DNA TGCGCCAGCAGCGCTCGGCGAGAGGACAGGGTGAATTCACCCCTCCACTTT. The whole variable domain, filled in from reference TRBV5-1 and TRBJ1-6, reads KAGVTQTPRYLIKTRGQQVTLSCSPISGHRSVSWYQQTPGQGLQFLFEYFSETQRNKGNFPGRFSGRQFSNSRSEMNVSTLELGDSALYLCASSARREDRVNSPLHFGNGTRLTVT.

This clonotype was recorded a few times. A much larger clone lies a single base off, so this may be a read error. The DNA of the CDR3 is TGTGCCAGCAGGTTCTTATCCCAGAACACTGAAGCTTTCTTT. Protein sequence: CASRFLSQNTEAFF. The chain employs TRBV27 and TRBJ1-1; D not certain. The CDR3 has 14 residues. Germline CDR1 is MNHEY and CDR2 is SMNVEV (reference sequence). Trimming took 6 bases from V and 1 from J, leaving 12 bases between them.

This clonotype was counted a single time. One end of the junction varies from germline; a read error may be responsible. V is TRBV5-1 and J is TRBJ2-3; D remains unclear. The CDR3 length is 16 residues. Germline V gene sequence: CDR1 SGHRS, CDR2 YFSETQ. The CDR3 sequence is CASSLGLQITTDTRYF. CDR3 DNA sequence: TGCGCCAGCAGCTTGGGACTTCAAATAACCACAGATACGCGGTATTTT.

This clonotype was seen a handful of times. The chain joins TRBV7-3 to TRBJ1-1; TRBD1 might be the D (6 bases). Germline V gene lookup returns CDR1 SGHTA and CDR2 FQGTGA. The CDR3 is made up of 16 amino acids. V was shortened by 6 bases and J by 1 base, with 18 bases between the two germline ends. The CDR3 protein is CASRPQGGRTNTEAFF. The CDR3 DNA reads as TGTGCCAGCAGACCACAGGGAGGGAGGACGAACACTGAAGCTTTCTTT.